One T cell receptor (beta chain) is described in this entry. Germline V gene sequence: CDR1 SGHDT, CDR2 YYEEEE. V lost 0 bases, J lost 4 bases, and 7 bases lay in between. The CDR3 is made up of 13 amino acids. This sample is part of a study of T cell repertoires in cytomegalovirus infection. Study information: The public TCR beta signatures pointed to both CMV infection and matching HLA type.

Using its own MiXCR run on the reads, TCRdb lists one record per CDR3 protein. The sample lists hundreds of thousands of distinct CDR3 sequences, about 40% occurring once. V and J are TRBV5-6 and TRBJ1-2; D gene ambiguous. Sequences were obtained from PBMCs. This clonotype was obtained from a human donor in good health (CMV status not recorded). Some clones in this sample may be carry-over from other donors' samples. Here the CDR3 DNA reads TGTGCCAGCAGCTTGGTTCGGGGCTATGGCTACACCTTC. It codes for CASSLVRGYGYTF.